The present entry profiles one TCR beta chain with its context. The antigen is undetermined. A second PCR of 7 to 11 cycles used a sample-barcoded 5' primer and a J-beta primer mix. TCRdb itself ran the 5' RACE reads through MiXCR, one entry per CDR3 protein. The sample carries about 760,000 distinct CDR3 sequences, 45% to 70% recorded once. This entry belongs to a study of blood T cells in healthy people across ages. Study information: Template switching retrieved approximately one barcoded beta molecule for each two T cells. Notes on the study in general: Underestimates were what the diversity estimates from one million T cells were considered to be.

The junction had 11 bases not matched to a gene; V was cut back by 2 bases and J by 6 bases. Germline V CDR1 and CDR2: DFQATT, SNEGSKA (reference sequence). This CDR3 contains 16 residues. The sample comprised blood. The chain recombines TRBV20-1 with TRBJ2-1, with TRBD1 matching 9 bases. The TCR comes from a middle-aged man in good health. The CDR3 here is CSARRPGQGMGNEQFF. DNA for the CDR3: TGCAGTGCTAGACGACCGGGACAGGGTATGGGCAATGAGCAGTTCTTC.